This T cell receptor beta chain was captured by sequencing in a study of T cell repertoires in cytomegalovirus infection. Study background: Based on public TCR beta signatures, there were indications of CMV infection and of a matching HLA type. Study findings and constraints: Individuals carrying CMV plus the relevant HLA were identified by cumulative frequency of public TCR beta families. HLA-C-restricted, CMV-specific TCR beta clonotypes were dominant ex vivo.

The V gene lost 7 bases and the J gene lost 0 bases, with 13 bases spanning the gap. The CDR3 length is 15 residues. CDR1 is MNHEY and CDR2 is SVGEGT in the germline V gene. TCRdb itself ran the reads through MiXCR, one entry per CDR3 protein. The sample holds around 190,000 distinct CDR3 sequences, around 14% seen once. Notes on this clonotype: Its specificity is unknown.

The source material was PBMCs. The receptor was isolated from a human donor in good health (CMV status not recorded). Some clones in this sample may be carry-over from other donors' samples. V usage is TRBV6-2 or TRBV6-3 and J usage is TRBJ2-1, with D unclear. CDR3 sequence: CASIRDASSYNEQFF. The CDR3 DNA sequence: TGTGCCAGCATTAGAGACGCTAGCTCCTACAATGAGCAGTTCTTC.